This T cell receptor beta chain was documented in a study of T cell responses to AZD1222 COVID-19 vaccine. With regard to this clone: Its antigen is not known.

The repertoire was sequenced with immunoSEQ multiplex PCR; TCRdb's copy has only in-frame clones and lacks some. The sample contains 50,000 to 55,000 clones, 84% of which appear only once. This CDR3 is built from 14 residues. Germline values: CDR1 SQVTM, CDR2 ANQGSEA. The junction had 6 bases not matched to a gene; V was cut back by 3 bases and J by 5 bases. Findings of the study overall: Reports say nearly half of spike-specific TCRs go after unmutated variant regions.

This clonotype was sampled from an adult in good health. This sequence joins TRBV29-1 and TRBJ2-1, with TRBD2 matching over 8 bases. The sample consisted of peripheral blood, taken on day 0 of AZD1222 vaccination. Here the CDR3 reads CSVEPTSGHNEQFF. The CDR3 coding sequence is TGCAGCGTTGAGCCCACTAGCGGCCACAATGAGCAGTTCTTC.